This TCR beta chain was retrieved from a study of technical replicates of blood from a handful of donors. V lost 4 bases, J lost 5 bases, and 8 bases stayed unmatched. CDR1 and CDR2 (germline): SGDLS, YYNGEE. This CDR3 is 14 amino acids long. Profiled with immunoSEQ multiplex PCR; TCRdb holds only in-frame clones, not every one. The sample has about 82,000 clones, 94% seen once. Sequencing input: T cells isolated from PBMCs. This chain connects TRBV9 to TRBJ2-5, with 7 bases identical to TRBD2. The source of this sequence is a human donor in good health. The CDR3 nucleotides are TGTGCCAGCAGCCCAAGACTAGCTGGCGAGACCCAGTACTTC. This translates into CASSPRLAGETQYF.